These 20 T cell receptor beta chains were all obtained from the same sample, sequenced in a study of OX40 agonist ivuxolimab in advanced cancers. The data were produced by immunoSEQ multiplex PCR, yet TCRdb's version contains in-frame clones alone and is incomplete. The sample has some 97,000 clones; 85% to 90% are singletons. The source was CD4+ or CD8+ T cells sorted from blood, collected in a trial of the OX40 agonist ivuxolimab. The receptor set was obtained from an adult with an advanced solid tumor such as melanoma, head and neck, liver or kidney cancer.

This sequence joins TRBV5-6 and TRBJ2-5; TRBD1 aligns across 8 bases. The germline V gene has CDR1 SGHDT and CDR2 YYEEEE. J was trimmed by 4 bases and V by 2 bases; bases with no gene match: 1. This CDR3 contains 13 residues. CDR3 DNA: TGTGCCAGCAGCTTTACAGGGGGAGAGACCCAGTACTTC. Translated, it gives CASSFTGGETQYF. Supplemented by reference TRBV5-6 and TRBJ2-5, the full variable domain reads DAGVTQSPTHLIKTRGQQVTLRCSPKSGHDTVSWYQQALGQGPQFIFQYYEEEERQRGNFPDRFSGHQFPNYSSELNVNALLLGDSALYLCASSFTGGETQYFGPGTRLLVL.

The chain joins TRBV28 to TRBJ1-5, with D unresolved. The CDR3 is 14 amino acids. Trimming cost V 7 bases and J 0 bases, with 10 bases left between them. CDR1 and CDR2 from the germline V gene are MDHEN and SYDVKM. The CDR3 nucleotides are TGTGCCAGCATACGGCGGGTTAGCAATCAGCCCCAGCATTTT. Translation gives CASIRRVSNQPQHF.

The genes are TRBV27 and TRBJ2-6; TRBD1 agrees at 7 bases. The CDR3 loop spans 16 amino acids. Trimming took 4 bases from V and 0 from J; bases not matched to a gene: 3. CDR1 is MNHEY and CDR2 is SMNVEV in the germline V gene (reference sequence). DNA of the CDR3: TGTGCCAGCAGTTATGGGACAGCCTCTGGGGCCAACGTCCTGACTTTC. Translation: CASSYGTASGANVLTF.

This chain connects TRBV9 to TRBJ1-4; the D gene is possibly TRBD1 (5 bases). CDR3 length equals 14 residues. Germline CDR1 and CDR2: SGDLS and YYNGEE. V was clipped by 0 bases and J by 8 bases, with 11 bases between them. CDR3 loop: CASSVAGSGEKLFF. The CDR3 nucleotides are TGTGCCAGCAGCGTAGCAGGGTCGGGAGAAAAACTGTTTTTT. Based on the CDR3 plus reference TRBV9 and TRBJ1-4, the full variable domain is DSGVTQTPKHLITATGQRVTLRCSPRSGDLSVYWYQQSLDQGLQFLIQYYNGEERAKGNILERFSAQQFPDLHSELNLSSLELGDSALYFCASSVAGSGEKLFFGSGTQLSVL.

The genes are TRBV5-1 and TRBJ1-1, with TRBD1 matching over 7 bases. Germline CDR1 SGHRS, CDR2 YFSETQ. V lost 4 bases to trimming and J lost 4 bases; unmatched junction nucleotides: 10. This CDR3 spans 15 amino acids. The CDR3 here is CASSPRQGRGTEAFF. DNA of the CDR3: TGCGCCAGCAGCCCCCGACAGGGTCGGGGCACTGAAGCTTTCTTT.

The chain joins TRBV2 to TRBJ2-2; D uncertain. This CDR3 region has 15 residues. The V and J ends lost 1 base and 0 bases respectively, with 6 bases between them. Germline lookup yields CDR1 SNHLY and CDR2 FYNNEI. The CDR3 DNA reads as TGTGCCAGCAGTGAAGTTTCCGCGAACACCGGGGAGCTGTTTTTT. This gives the protein CASSEVSANTGELFF. Using reference TRBV2 and TRBJ2-2 for the parts outside the CDR3, the full variable domain is EPEVTQTPSHQVTQMGQEVILRCVPISNHLYFYWYRQILGQKVEFLVSFYNNEISEKSEIFDDQFSVERPDGSNFTLKIRSTKLEDSAMYFCASSEVSANTGELFFGEGSRLTVL.

The chain is built from TRBV30 and TRBJ1-3, with D unresolved. Trimming removed 2 bases at V and 7 bases at J, with 18 bases between. CDR1 GTSNPN and CDR2 SVGIG come from the germline V gene (reference sequence). The CDR3 consists of 15 residues. CDR3 bases: TGTGCCTGGAGTCCCCTAGGGAAATTCTCCAACACCATATATTTT. Protein: CAWSPLGKFSNTIYF.

The J gene is TRBJ2-5, the V gene TRBV27, with 7 bases aligning to TRBD1. In germline, CDR1 is MNHEY, CDR2 SMNVEV (reference sequence). Trimming at V came to 5 bases and at J to 7 bases, leaving 16 bases not matched to a gene. There are 16 residues in the CDR3. CDR3 amino acids: CASSITRDSNRATQYF. The CDR3 DNA reads as TGTGCCAGCAGTATAACCCGGGACAGCAATCGAGCGACCCAGTACTTC.

The chain is built from TRBV5-4 and TRBJ2-1; perhaps TRBD2 as D (6 bases). The germline V gene has CDR1 SGHNT and CDR2 YYREEE (reference sequence). V lost 2 bases and J lost 1, with 13 bases in between. This CDR3 has 16 amino acids. This CDR3 is CASSFRDAGSYNEQFF. The CDR3 DNA reads as TGTGCCAGCAGCTTCCGGGATGCGGGATCCTACAATGAGCAGTTCTTC.

J is TRBJ2-1 and V is TRBV7-9; the match to TRBD2 covers 7 bases. This CDR3 has 16 amino acids. Germline assignment: CDR1 SEHNR and CDR2 FQNEAQ (reference sequence). J gave up 4 bases and V 5 bases, and 11 bases lay outside the gene matches. The chain's CDR3 is CASSTPAGRTYNEQFF. Written as DNA, the CDR3 is TGTGCCAGCAGCACGCCAGCGGGGAGGACTTACAATGAGCAGTTCTTC.

This clone showed up just once. The chain has TRBV4-1 and TRBJ2-5; perhaps D is TRBD1 or TRBD2 (5 bases each). This CDR3 has 16 amino acids. Germline CDR1 and CDR2: MGHRA and YSYEKL. V lost 0 bases to trimming and J lost 5 bases, with 16 bases between them. CDR3 sequence reads: CASSQEGTMGSETQYF. The CDR3 DNA sequence: TGCGCCAGCAGCCAAGAAGGGACGATGGGTTCGGAGACCCAGTACTTC.

This clone was counted once. The V gene is TRBV27, the J gene TRBJ2-7; 10 bases align to TRBD2. Germline V gene lookup returns CDR1 MNHEY and CDR2 SMNVEV (reference sequence). V shed 7 bases and J 4 bases; nucleotides not matched to a gene: 16. The CDR3 has 17 residues. The CDR3 DNA follows: TGTGCCAGCACCTTCCCGAGCGGGAGGGGGTTTCGTTACGAGCAGTACTTC. Translated: CASTFPSGRGFRYEQYF.

J is TRBJ2-7 and V is TRBV6-1, with D maybe TRBD2 (5 bases). Trimming took off 10 bases at V and 2 bases at J, with 18 bases between the two ends. CDR3 length equals 14 residues. Looked up from germline, CDR1 is MNHNS and CDR2 is SASEGT. CDR3 loop: CATTGRGLAYEQYF. CDR3 coding DNA: TGTGCCACAACCGGACGTGGACTTGCCTACGAGCAGTACTTC.

V usage is TRBV30 and J usage is TRBJ2-1; unclear D gene. Germline V gives CDR1 GTSNPN, CDR2 SVGIG (reference sequence). The CDR3 extends over 15 amino acids. Deletions cut 2 bases from V and 10 bases from J, with 21 bases between. The chain's CDR3 is CAWSRRLVIESEQFF. The DNA for the CDR3 is TGTGCCTGGAGTCGACGTCTAGTAATAGAGAGCGAGCAGTTCTTC. The full variable domain, its missing parts supplied by reference TRBV30 and TRBJ2-1, is SQTIHQWPATLVQPVGSPLSLECTVEGTSNPNLYWYRQAAGRGLQLLFYSVGIGQISSEVPQNLSASRPQDRQFILSSKKLLLSDSGFYLCAWSRRLVIESEQFFGPGTRLTVL.

This clone was detected a few times. This chain connects TRBV7-9 to TRBJ1-2; D is uncertain. Trimming stripped 5 bases from V and 2 bases from J, with 9 bases between. This CDR3 spans 13 amino acids. Germline assignment: CDR1 SEHNR and CDR2 FQNEAQ (reference sequence). Here the CDR3 DNA reads TGTGCCAGCAGCCTATCACAAAACTATGGCTACACCTTC. This gives the protein CASSLSQNYGYTF.

This clone has more than one count but fewer than ten. V gene TRBV7-9 combines with J gene TRBJ2-2; D is possibly TRBD2 (5 bases). Germline-derived CDR1 and CDR2 are SEHNR and FQNEAQ (reference sequence). The CDR3 has 16 residues. V was pared by 0 bases and J by 3 bases, with 11 bases between. The CDR3 here is CASSLAGAEYTGELFF. In DNA form, the CDR3 reads TGTGCCAGCAGCTTAGCAGGAGCGGAGTACACCGGGGAGCTGTTTTTT.

The rearrangement uses TRBV5-6 and TRBJ2-2; D may be TRBD1 (6 bases). V gave up 0 bases and J gave up 3 bases, with 9 bases separating them. Germline CDR1 SGHDT, CDR2 YYEEEE. The CDR3 length is 15 residues. Written as DNA, the CDR3 is TGTGCCAGCAGCTTGGGGGGGCCCCACACCGGGGAGCTGTTTTTT. Translation: CASSLGGPHTGELFF.

The gene calls are TRBV7-3 and TRBJ2-5, with a possible D match to TRBD2 (6 bases). The CDR3 loop spans 13 amino acids. Germline V gives CDR1 SGHTA, CDR2 FQGTGA. Trimming left V 4 bases short and J 5 bases short, with 11 bases between. The CDR3 spells CASSSTSSETQYF. CDR3 nucleotide sequence: TGTGCCAGCAGCTCCACTAGCTCTGAGACCCAGTACTTC.

The V call is TRBV5-6, the J call TRBJ2-3; D is unresolved. Deletions cut 0 bases from V and 2 bases from J, with 7 bases between. Germline CDR1 SGHDT, CDR2 YYEEEE. The CDR3 extends over 14 amino acids. The CDR3 DNA reads as TGTGCCAGCAGCTTGGCTCCCTTCACAGATACGCAGTATTTT. Translating gives CASSLAPFTDTQYF.

The chain combines TRBV15 with TRBJ2-1; no clear D gene. Trimming stripped 3 bases from V and 8 bases from J, with 8 bases between. CDR1 and CDR2 (germline): LNHNV, YYDKDF (reference sequence). The CDR3 sequence is 12 residues long. The CDR3 protein is CATSSSLDEQFF. The CDR3 DNA is TGTGCCACCAGCAGCTCTTTGGATGAGCAGTTCTTC.